The present entry profiles one T cell receptor (beta chain) with its context. Its cognate antigen is unknown. The sample belongs to a study of T cell responses to AZD1222 COVID-19 vaccine. Study-wide context: The study pooled second doses at about 4 or about 12 weeks.

Study-level results: Baseline seropositives among AZD1222 recipients totaled only 5 to 7.

Generated by immunoSEQ multiplex PCR, the TCRdb table keeps only in-frame clones and is missing some. Here the sample spans some 36,000 clones, about 89% being singletons. This specimen consisted of peripheral blood, obtained on day 0 of AZD1222 vaccination. The receptor comes from an adult in good health.

Written as DNA, the CDR3 is TGTGCCAGCAGCTTACAGGGGAACACTGAAGCTTTCTTT. Protein: CASSLQGNTEAFF. The genes are TRBV7-9 and TRBJ1-1; TRBD1 might be the D (5 bases). CDR1 is SEHNR and CDR2 is FQNEAQ in the germline V gene (reference sequence). The CDR3 is 13 amino acids. Trimming cost V 2 bases and J 1 base, with 5 bases left between them.